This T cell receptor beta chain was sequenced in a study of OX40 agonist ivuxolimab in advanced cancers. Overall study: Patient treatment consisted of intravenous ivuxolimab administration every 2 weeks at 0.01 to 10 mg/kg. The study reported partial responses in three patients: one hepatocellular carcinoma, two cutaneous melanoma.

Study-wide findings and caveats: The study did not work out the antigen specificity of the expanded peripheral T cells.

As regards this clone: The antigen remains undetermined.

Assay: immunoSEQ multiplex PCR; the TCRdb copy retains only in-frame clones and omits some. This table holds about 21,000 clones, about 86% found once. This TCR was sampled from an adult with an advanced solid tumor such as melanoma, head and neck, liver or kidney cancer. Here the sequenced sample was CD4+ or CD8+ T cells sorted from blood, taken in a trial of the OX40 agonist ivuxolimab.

CDR3: CASKAERGGGTGELFF. In nucleotides, the CDR3 is TGTGCCAGCAAGGCGGAACGGGGGGGAGGGACCGGGGAGCTGTTTTTT. This chain joins TRBV2 and TRBJ2-2; 8 bases match TRBD2. Germline V gene lookup returns CDR1 SNHLY and CDR2 FYNNEI. V shed 7 bases, J shed 5 bases, and the junction held 12 bases outside the gene matches. This CDR3 has 16 amino acids.